Below, 16 T cell receptor beta chains from the same sample are listed, as sequenced in a study of CD8+ T cells in alopecia areata. Extraction of RNA preceded its reverse transcription into cDNA, which served as the sequencing template. Profiling relied on immunoSEQ multiplex PCR, and the TCRdb table lists in-frame clones only, not all of them. Found here are 80,000 to 100,000 clones, about 44% of them singletons; the top ten hold around 19%. The treatment denotes: oral pan-JAK inhibitor, 5-10 mg twice daily. Sequencing used CD8+ T cells sorted from blood, obtained at week 24, from a patient treated with tofacitinib. The receptors derive from a human donor with alopecia areata.

This clone was detected only a few times. The chain's CDR3 is CSVEVSSAYNEQFF. CDR3 DNA: TGCAGCGTTGAAGTTTCTAGCGCCTACAATGAGCAGTTCTTC. The chain couples TRBV29-1 to TRBJ2-1; perhaps TRBD2 as D (6 bases). V dropped 1 base and J dropped 2 bases, with 9 bases sitting between them. The V gene's germline CDR1 is SQVTM and CDR2 ANQGSEA. This CDR3 has 14 amino acids.

This chain uses TRBV4-1 with TRBJ2-7, with TRBD2 matching over 10 bases. The junction had 3 bases not matched to a gene; V was cut back by 6 bases and J by 7 bases. The germline gives CDR1 MGHRA, CDR2 YSYEKL. The CDR3 spans 12 residues. The CDR3 DNA is TGCGCCAGCAGAGCACTAGCGGGGGAGCAGTACTTC. Its protein is CASRALAGEQYF.

The chain employs TRBV19 and TRBJ2-7; no reliable D call. The CDR3 loop spans 12 amino acids. V shed 1 base and J shed 2 bases, with 3 bases lying between them. Per germline, CDR1 LNHDA and CDR2 SQIVND (reference sequence). The CDR3 nucleotides read TGTGCCAGTAGTATAGGAGCCTACGAGCAGTACTTC. This encodes CASSIGAYEQYF.

The chain carries TRBV7-3 and TRBJ2-1, with TRBD2 matching over 8 bases. Germline assignment: CDR1 SGHTA and CDR2 FQGTGA. This CDR3 has 15 amino acids. After removal of 4 bases from V and 3 bases from J, the junction contained 5 bases not matched to a gene. The CDR3 reads CASSSVAGLYNEQFF. CDR3 nucleotides: TGTGCCAGCAGCTCCGTAGCGGGACTCTACAATGAGCAGTTCTTC.

The chain combines TRBV25-1 with TRBJ2-7; D is unclear. CDR3 length: 11 amino acids. Trimming took off 5 bases at V and 3 bases at J, with 5 bases between the two ends. From germline, CDR1 is MGHDK and CDR2 SYGVNS. The CDR3 DNA is TGTGCCAGCAGTTCAGGCTACGAGCAGTACTTC. Translating it yields CASSSGYEQYF.

This chain connects TRBV15 to TRBJ2-7, with TRBD1 matching 11 bases. The V and J ends lost 0 bases and 4 bases, in that order; junction bases with no gene match: 5. The germline gives CDR1 LNHNV, CDR2 YYDKDF (reference sequence). The CDR3 has 16 amino acids. CDR3 nucleotide sequence: TGTGCCACCAGCAGAGATCGTGGACAGGGGGCATACGAGCAGTACTTC. It translates to CATSRDRGQGAYEQYF.

V is TRBV9 and J is TRBJ1-2; D gene unclear. Germline CDR1 reads SGDLS; CDR2 reads YYNGEE. The germline V and J ends were trimmed by 3 bases and 4 bases, with 16 bases remaining between them. The CDR3 sequence is 15 residues long. The CDR3 spells CASSAALGSSYGYTF. In nucleotides, the CDR3 is TGTGCCAGCAGCGCTGCCCTTGGGTCAAGCTATGGCTACACCTTC.

This clone was recorded only once. The chain carries TRBV6-6 and TRBJ2-1, with 11 bases that match TRBD2. Germline V gene lookup returns CDR1 MNHNY and CDR2 SVGAGI (reference sequence). The CDR3 is made up of 16 amino acids. Trimming at V came to 5 bases and at J to 2 bases, leaving 5 bases not matched to a gene. CDR3 sequence (DNA): TGTGCCAGCAGTCTAATAGCGGGGGGGGCCTACAATGAGCAGTTCTTC. Protein product: CASSLIAGGAYNEQFF.

This clone was recorded a few times. The CDR3 DNA follows: TGTGCCAGCAGCGCCACAGGGGTGGAGACCCAGTACTTC. Translation gives CASSATGVETQYF. The chain couples TRBV9 to TRBJ2-5, with 7 bases lining up with TRBD1. The V and J ends lost 3 bases and 5 bases, in that order; junction bases with no gene match: 4. The CDR3 runs 13 residues. The germline V gene encodes CDR1 SGDLS and CDR2 YYNGEE.

The chain combines TRBV15 with TRBJ1-5; D is unclear. Germline CDR1 is LNHNV and CDR2 is YYDKDF (reference sequence). This CDR3 spans 14 amino acids. Trimming removed 0 bases from V and 8 bases from J, with 11 bases in between. CDR3 DNA: TGTGCCACCAGCAGAGATTCCCGCGGGGAGCCCCAGCATTTT. Residues: CATSRDSRGEPQHF.

This clone turned up a few times. This chain connects TRBV7-8 to TRBJ2-3; 7 bases align to TRBD2. Germline CDR1 SGHVS, CDR2 FQNEAQ. The CDR3 runs to 16 residues. The V gene end was trimmed by 5 bases and the J gene end by 6 bases; junction bases not matched to a gene: 14. DNA for the CDR3: TGTGCCAGCAGCCCCCTCGAGGGGTTTAGCGGGGATACGCAGTATTTT. The encoded protein is CASSPLEGFSGDTQYF.

This clone showed up just a few times. The chain has TRBV19 and TRBJ1-5; 8 bases line up with TRBD1. This CDR3 region has 15 residues. V gave up 6 bases and J gave up 5 bases; unmatched junction bases: 9. CDR1 LNHDA and CDR2 SQIVND come from the germline V gene (reference sequence). This CDR3 is CASRNRGFVDQPQHF. For the CDR3, the DNA is TGTGCCAGTAGGAACAGGGGGTTCGTGGATCAGCCCCAGCATTTT.

This clone was detected only a few times. The chain joins TRBV29-1 to TRBJ2-2; 11 bases are shared with TRBD1. CDR1 is SQVTM, CDR2 ANQGSEA, per germline. The CDR3 has 14 amino acids. V gave up 6 bases and J gave up 7 bases; unmatched junction bases: 7. This CDR3 is CSVAGQGANGELFF. In DNA form, the CDR3 reads TGCAGCGTGGCCGGACAGGGGGCGAACGGGGAGCTGTTTTTT.

This clone was seen a handful of times. This chain joins TRBV6-5 and TRBJ2-2, with 7 bases identical to TRBD2. Germline assignment: CDR1 MNHEY and CDR2 SVGAGI. The CDR3 loop spans 10 amino acids. Losses at the gene ends were 10 bases for V and 10 bases for J; bases not matched to a gene: 3. The CDR3 sequence is CATGGVELFF. The CDR3 nucleotides are TGTGCCACTGGGGGGGTGGAGCTGTTTTTT.

The chain uses TRBV29-1 and TRBJ2-7; 9 positions match TRBD1. CDR3 length: 13 residues. Trimming at V came to 3 bases and at J to 5 bases, leaving 5 bases not matched to a gene. CDR1 is SQVTM and CDR2 is ANQGSEA in the germline V gene. The CDR3 sequence is CSVEGTGLNEQYF. The CDR3 DNA reads TGCAGCGTTGAGGGGACAGGGTTGAACGAGCAGTACTTC.

There are a few counts of this clone. The rearrangement joins TRBV27 to TRBJ1-5; possible D gene TRBD1, 6 bases. V lost 2 bases, J lost 7 bases, and 12 bases lay in between. Germline V CDR1 and CDR2: MNHEY, SMNVEV (reference sequence). The CDR3 runs 14 residues. CDR3 in DNA: TGTGCCAGCAGTTTACGGAAGGGGGTCCAGCCCCAGCATTTT. Its translation is CASSLRKGVQPQHF.